Following are 30 T cell receptor beta chains from one sample sequenced in a study of blood T cell repertoires in COVID-19. Profiling relied on immunoSEQ multiplex PCR, and the TCRdb table lists in-frame clones only, not all of them. The sample shows 300,000 to 450,000 clones, around 84% of them seen only once. The sequencing input was peripheral blood. These receptors all stem from a human donor in a cohort sampled during active COVID-19.

This rearrangement joins TRBV5-1 to TRBJ2-1; D gene uncertain. Germline V CDR1 and CDR2: SGHRS, YFSETQ. The CDR3 length is 14 residues. V lost 1 base, J lost 5 bases, and 10 bases lay in between. The CDR3 sequence is CASSLPSADNEQFF. CDR3 DNA: TGCGCCAGCAGCTTGCCCAGCGCGGACAATGAGCAGTTCTTC.

The chain links TRBV7-3 to TRBJ2-3, with 8 nucleotides matching TRBD2. The trim removed 4 bases at V and 6 bases at J, leaving 6 bases unmatched. Per the germline V gene, CDR1 is SGHTA and CDR2 is FQGTGA. CDR3 length: 14 residues. CDR3 protein: CASSSGLGADTQYF. The CDR3 DNA sequence: TGTGCCAGCAGCTCGGGACTAGGGGCGGATACGCAGTATTTT. The full variable domain, with the rest looked up from reference TRBV7-3 and TRBJ2-3, is GAGVSQTPSNKVTEKGKYVELRCDPISGHTALYWYRQSLGQGPEFLIYFQGTGAADDSGLPNDRFFAVRPEGSVSTLKIQRTERGDSAVYLCASSSGLGADTQYFGPGTRLTVL.

The CDR3 is CASSLDGSTEAFF. CDR3 sequence (DNA): TGTGCCAGCAGCTTAGATGGGAGCACTGAAGCTTTCTTT. The chain has TRBV7-9 and TRBJ1-1; D not resolved. Germline V gene data show CDR1 as SEHNR and CDR2 as FQNEAQ (reference sequence). The CDR3 length is 13 residues. V was pared by 1 base and J by 4 bases, with 7 bases between.

The chain uses TRBV3-1 (or the pseudogene TRBV3-2) and TRBJ2-1; D is perhaps TRBD2 (5 bases). Germline values: CDR1 LGHDT, CDR2 YNNKEL (reference sequence). Trimming pared 0 bases from V and 4 bases from J, leaving 16 bases between. The CDR3 spans 17 residues. The CDR3 nucleotides are TGTGCCAGCAGCCAAGACGTAGCGACTGGCCTATACAATGAGCAGTTCTTC. Residues: CASSQDVATGLYNEQFF.

The chain carries TRBV3-1 (or the pseudogene TRBV3-2) and TRBJ2-1; no clear D gene. V was trimmed by 0 bases and J by 10 bases, leaving 7 bases between them. Germline V lookup: CDR1 LGHDT, CDR2 YNNKEL (reference sequence). The CDR3 spans 12 residues. The CDR3 protein is CASSQDRLEQFF. The CDR3 nucleotides are TGTGCCAGCAGCCAAGATCGTCTCGAGCAGTTCTTC.

The rearrangement links TRBV27 to TRBJ2-6; TRBD2 aligns across 8 bases. The J segment lost 3 bases and the V segment lost 6 bases, leaving 4 bases of the junction unmatched. The V gene's germline CDR1 is MNHEY and CDR2 SMNVEV (reference sequence). The CDR3 length is 15 residues. The CDR3 DNA reads TGTGCCAGCAGCCCCGGGGGGGTTGGGGCCAACGTCCTGACTTTC. This translates into CASSPGGVGANVLTF.

The rearrangement uses TRBV19 and TRBJ2-7; maybe TRBD2 (5 bases). Germline V CDR1 and CDR2: LNHDA, SQIVND (reference sequence). The length of the CDR3 is 14 residues. The ends were cut back, 3 bases at V and 4 bases at J, with 13 bases in the middle. The DNA of the CDR3 is TGTGCCAGTAGTATCCGCGGAGGCCAATACGAGCAGTACTTC. This encodes CASSIRGGQYEQYF. The full variable domain, with the rest looked up from reference TRBV19 and TRBJ2-7, is DGGITQSPKYLFRKEGQNVTLSCEQNLNHDAMYWYRQDPGQGLRLIYYSQIVNDFQKGDIAEGYSVSREKKESFPLTVTSAQKNPTAFYLCASSIRGGQYEQYFGPGTRLTVT.

This sequence joins TRBV4-2 and TRBJ2-4, with 7 bases matching TRBD2. The CDR3 sequence is 18 residues long. The trim removed 1 base at V and 2 bases at J, leaving 11 bases unmatched. The germline CDR1 and CDR2 sequences are LGHNA and YNFKEQ. The CDR3 DNA sequence: TGTGCCAGCAGCCAAGTGGAGGGAGGGGAGGGGACCAAAAACATTCAGTACTTC. It yields the protein CASSQVEGGEGTKNIQYF.

V usage is TRBV30 and J usage is TRBJ2-1; D is uncertain. This CDR3 is built from 12 residues. Per germline, CDR1 GTSNPN and CDR2 SVGIG (reference sequence). Trimming left V 5 bases short and J 5 bases short, with 10 bases between. CDR3 residues: CAWERVNNEQFF. The CDR3 region has the DNA TGTGCCTGGGAACGGGTTAACAATGAGCAGTTCTTC. Complete variable domain (other parts from reference TRBV30 and TRBJ2-1): SQTIHQWPATLVQPVGSPLSLECTVEGTSNPNLYWYRQAAGRGLQLLFYSVGIGQISSEVPQNLSASRPQDRQFILSSKKLLLSDSGFYLCAWERVNNEQFFGPGTRLTVL.

The rearrangement joins TRBV5-1 to TRBJ1-2; TRBD1 matches 9 bases. The CDR3 is 16 amino acids. The ends lost 0 bases at V and 3 bases at J; junction bases unmatched: 6. Germline V gene sequence: CDR1 SGHRS, CDR2 YFSETQ. DNA of the CDR3: TGCGCCAGCAGCTTGGACGGGACAGGGCTTTACTATGGCTACACCTTC. Its protein is CASSLDGTGLYYGYTF.

The gene calls are TRBV20-1 and TRBJ1-1; D not resolved. Germline loops: CDR1 DFQATT, CDR2 SNEGSKA (reference sequence). V dropped 4 bases and J dropped 8 bases, with 11 bases sitting between them. CDR3 length: 11 residues. The CDR3, as DNA: TGCAGTGCTAATTGGTGGGCAGAAGCTTTCTTT. Encoded protein: CSANWWAEAFF.

The chain employs TRBV6-2 or TRBV6-3 and TRBJ2-2; no clear D. V was trimmed by 5 bases and J by 3 bases, leaving 10 bases between them. Germline-derived CDR1 and CDR2 are MNHEY and SVGEGT. The CDR3 length is 14 residues. CDR3 in DNA: TGTGCCAGCAGTAATTCTAGAGACACCGGGGAGCTGTTTTTT. This codes for CASSNSRDTGELFF.

This chain connects TRBV10-3 to TRBJ1-5; TRBD1 matches 8 bases. CDR3 size: 13 residues. J was trimmed by 4 bases and V by 11 bases; bases with no gene match: 7. Germline values: CDR1 ENHRY, CDR2 SYGVKD. In DNA form, the CDR3 reads TGTGCCTCCCAGGACAGGGAGAATCAGCCCCAGCATTTT. The encoded protein is CASQDRENQPQHF.

V and J are TRBV6-5 and TRBJ1-6; 8 bases line up with TRBD1. The germline V gene encodes CDR1 MNHEY and CDR2 SVGAGI. The CDR3 runs to 15 residues. V trimming: 4 bases; J trimming: 7 bases; junction bases outside the gene matches: 6. CDR3: CASSSPRQGNSPLHF. In DNA, the CDR3 is TGTGCCAGCAGTTCCCCTCGACAGGGGAATTCACCCCTCCACTTT.

This clone is a singleton in its sample. The chain employs TRBV6-5 and TRBJ2-2; 7 bases are shared with TRBD1. Germline values: CDR1 MNHEY, CDR2 SVGAGI. With 2 bases clipped from V and 6 bases from J, the junction kept 6 bases outside the gene matches. The CDR3 length is 15 residues. In DNA, the CDR3 is TGTGCCAGCAGTTACGCCCAGGGGGACGCCGGGGAGCTGTTTTTT. It translates to CASSYAQGDAGELFF.

The rearrangement joins TRBV7-2 to TRBJ2-7; TRBD2 is a possible D gene (5 bases). Germline V gives CDR1 SGHTA, CDR2 FQGNSA. The CDR3 length is 14 residues. Trimming removed 3 bases from V and 0 bases from J, with 9 bases in between. The CDR3 here is CASSLMGSSYEQYF. The CDR3 DNA reads TGTGCCAGCAGCTTGATGGGGAGCTCCTACGAGCAGTACTTC.

This chain connects TRBV28 to TRBJ2-5; D is possibly TRBD2 (7 bases). CDR3 length: 17 amino acids. Trimming stripped 6 bases from V and 7 bases from J, with 27 bases between. Per germline, CDR1 MDHEN and CDR2 SYDVKM. The CDR3 sequence: CASRSRIWGGPDRTQYF. The CDR3 DNA reads TGTGCCAGCAGGTCTAGGATCTGGGGGGGCCCGGATAGGACCCAGTACTTC. The full variable domain, in which reference TRBV28 and TRBJ2-5 provide the parts outside the CDR3, is DVKVTQSSRYLVKRTGEKVFLECVQDMDHENMFWYRQDPGLGLRLIYFSYDVKMKEKGDIPEGYSVSREKKERFSLILESASTNQTSMYLCASRSRIWGGPDRTQYFGPGTRLLVL.

The DNA of the CDR3 is TGCGCCAGCAGCCACACCGGGACAGGGCAAAATGAGCAGTTCTTC. Translated, it gives CASSHTGTGQNEQFF. The genes are TRBV4-1 and TRBJ2-1; 9 nucleotides agree with TRBD1. The V and J ends lost 3 bases and 7 bases, in that order; junction bases with no gene match: 7. Germline CDR1 and CDR2: MGHRA and YSYEKL. There are 15 residues in the CDR3.

This clone was detected a few times. The V call is TRBV28, the J call TRBJ2-1; 11 bases map to TRBD2. With 5 bases clipped from V and 8 bases from J, the junction kept 8 bases outside the gene matches. The CDR3 is 15 amino acids. Germline loops: CDR1 MDHEN, CDR2 SYDVKM. The CDR3: CASSILAGGVDEQFF. The CDR3 region has the DNA TGTGCCAGCAGTATCCTAGCGGGAGGTGTCGATGAGCAGTTCTTC.

Details on this clone: A junction boundary mismatches the germline segment, possibly from a read error. The genes are TRBV3-1 (or the pseudogene TRBV3-2) and TRBJ1-4; the D gene is possibly TRBD1 (5 bases). Germline V gives CDR1 LGHDT, CDR2 YNNKEL (reference sequence). The CDR3 runs to 15 residues. CDR3 DNA sequence: TGTGCCAGCAGACAAGTCGTGGGGCGTAATGAAAAACTGTTTTTT. Residues: CASRQVVGRNEKLFF.

The chain links TRBV6-5 to TRBJ1-1, with 7 bases aligning to TRBD1. CDR3 length: 16 amino acids. The trim removed 2 bases at V and 0 bases at J, leaving 6 bases unmatched. From germline, CDR1 is MNHEY and CDR2 SVGAGI. The chain's CDR3 is CASSYTSTGMNTEAFF. CDR3 nucleotides: TGTGCCAGCAGTTACACTTCGACAGGGATGAACACTGAAGCTTTCTTT.

The chain couples TRBV18 to TRBJ2-7; a possible D gene is TRBD1 (5 bases). The V gene lost 2 bases and the J gene lost 3 bases, with 11 bases spanning the gap. The CDR3 sequence is 14 residues long. Germline assignment: CDR1 KGHSH and CDR2 LQKENI. CDR3 residues: CASSPTGQLYEQYF. CDR3 DNA: TGTGCCAGCTCACCAACCGGACAACTCTACGAGCAGTACTTC.

The chain joins TRBV6-5 to TRBJ1-4; D call uncertain. The CDR3 covers 15 residues. V was cut by 2 bases and J by 0 bases, with 7 bases left in between. The germline V gene encodes CDR1 MNHEY and CDR2 SVGAGI. The CDR3 protein is CASSYEYATNEKLFF. The CDR3 DNA reads TGTGCCAGCAGTTACGAGTATGCAACTAATGAAAAACTGTTTTTT.

This rearrangement joins TRBV28 to TRBJ1-5; D remains ambiguous. The V end lost 7 bases, the J end lost 6 bases, and 10 bases lay between the germline ends. CDR1 is MDHEN, CDR2 SYDVKM, per germline. The CDR3 totals 12 residues. CDR3: CASTKEGQPQHF. CDR3 DNA: TGTGCCAGCACTAAGGAGGGTCAGCCCCAGCATTTT.

The chain carries TRBV3-1 (or the pseudogene TRBV3-2) and TRBJ2-3; TRBD2 matches 10 bases. The CDR3 loop spans 16 amino acids. V gave up 6 bases and J gave up 2 bases; unmatched junction bases: 8. Germline CDR1 reads LGHDT; CDR2 reads YNNKEL (reference sequence). The CDR3 DNA reads as TGTGCCAGCAGTCGAGCGGGAGGGTACTACACAGATACGCAGTATTTT. This gives the protein CASSRAGGYYTDTQYF.

The chain carries TRBV11-2 and TRBJ2-7; 10 nucleotides line up with TRBD2. The V segment lost 5 bases and the J segment 1 base; nucleotides outside the gene matches: 5. The CDR3 spans 15 residues. Germline V CDR1 and CDR2: SGHAT, FQNNGV. CDR3 sequence: CASSLGLAVSYEQYF. DNA of the CDR3: TGTGCCAGCAGCCTTGGACTAGCGGTATCCTACGAGCAGTACTTC.

The chain joins TRBV29-1 to TRBJ2-2; TRBD1 might be the D (5 bases). The CDR3 length is 14 residues. Germline lookup yields CDR1 SQVTM and CDR2 ANQGSEA. Trimming shortened V by 3 bases and J by 4 bases, and 12 bases separated the two germline ends. The CDR3 bases are TGCAGCGTTGATTCACAGGATAGCACCGGGGAGCTGTTTTTT. Protein: CSVDSQDSTGELFF.

This chain uses TRBV6-6 with TRBJ1-1; 11 bases line up with TRBD1. This CDR3 is 16 amino acids long. The V gene's germline CDR1 is MNHNY and CDR2 SVGAGI (reference sequence). Trimming at V came to 2 bases and at J to 3 bases, leaving 5 bases not matched to a gene. The CDR3 here is CASSYPSGQGDTEAFF. CDR3 in DNA: TGTGCCAGCAGTTACCCTTCGGGACAGGGGGACACTGAAGCTTTCTTT.

The gene calls are TRBV7-9 and TRBJ2-1; D may be TRBD2 (6 bases). The germline gives CDR1 SEHNR, CDR2 FQNEAQ (reference sequence). Trimming cost V 2 bases and J 6 bases, with 11 bases left between them. This CDR3 has 14 amino acids. The CDR3 coding sequence is TGTGCCAGCAGCTTATTCCGGGGAGGCAATGAGCAGTTCTTC. Its protein product is CASSLFRGGNEQFF.

In this sample, this clone turned up once. The chain carries TRBV5-1 and TRBJ2-1, with no clear D. Germline-derived CDR1 and CDR2 are SGHRS and YFSETQ. V dropped 0 bases and J dropped 5 bases, with 12 bases sitting between them. This CDR3 has 15 amino acids. CDR3 in DNA: TGCGCCAGCAGCTTGGTTACTCCGCTTGACAATGAGCAGTTCTTC. Translated, it gives CASSLVTPLDNEQFF.